This T cell receptor (beta chain) was recorded in a study of beta chain features in type 1 diabetes. Study context: The number of sorted cells examined across all samples was approximately 100 million. Findings and caveats of the study: Shortening that was moderate but significant affected the TCRB CDR3s of Type 1 diabetes patients in all four CD4+ subsets. Naive, central memory and Treg TCRB repertoires seemed to resemble each other more closely in patients than they did in healthy donors.

V lost 5 bases to trimming and J lost 6 bases, with 11 bases between them. The CDR3 is made up of 14 amino acids. As every portion of the isolated RNA was reverse transcribed, the sequencing read expressed TCRB transcripts. TCRdb keeps only in-frame clones here, not all; method: immunoSEQ multiplex PCR. This table holds around 500,000 clones, over 10% found once. Every sorted population was more than 95% pure. This clone was detected a few times. The antigen remains unidentified. The V call is TRBV23-1, the J call TRBJ1-6; D call uncertain. TRBV23-1 is filed as an ORF, its function uncertain. The specimen was naive CD4+ T cells from blood. This TCR derives from a woman between 18 and 29 years old in good health. DNA for the CDR3: TGCGCCAGCAGTAGCACGGTTTCTAATTCACCCCTCCACTTT. Its translation is CASSSTVSNSPLHF.